A single T cell receptor (beta chain) is shown here with its context. Its antigen is unidentified. Germline V CDR1 and CDR2: LGHNA, YNFKEQ. The CDR3 extends over 17 amino acids. With 0 bases removed from V and 4 bases from J, the gap between germline ends came to 16 bases. This sample was included in a study of T cells in Graves' hyperthyroidism and ophthalmopathy. Study-wide results and caveats: A model of 13 V-J features distinguished ophthalmopathy from stable hyperthyroidism. For ophthalmopathy, model prediction preceded onset by a median around 7 months. Blood also contained most expanded thyroid clonotypes above 0.001.

What was amplified from RNA transcripts were TCR beta CDR3 regions. A first-round RT-PCR of the TCR CDR3 used the HTBI primer set. TCRdb re-derived calls from the multiplex PCR reads in MiXCR, one entry per CDR3 protein. The table lists roughly 570,000 distinct CDR3 sequences, around 45% of them singletons. Clinical symptoms, serum thyroxine, TRAb, thyroid ultrasound and orbital computed tomography established diagnosis. The sequencing input was peripheral blood or thyroid tissue (not recorded which). The rearrangement joins TRBV4-2 to TRBJ1-5; maybe TRBD1 (5 bases). This clonotype was sampled from an adult woman with Graves' disease, either hyperthyroidism or ophthalmopathy (not recorded which). CDR3 region: CASSQDGDSGANQPQHF. The CDR3 DNA reads as TGTGCCAGCAGCCAAGATGGTGACAGTGGGGCAAATCAGCCCCAGCATTTT.